A selection of T cell receptor beta chains follows, all from one sample in a study of regulatory T cells in long-lasting Graves disease. TCRdb analysed the multiplex PCR reads with MiXCR anew, one entry per CDR3 protein. The table has under 450,000 distinct CDR3 sequences, 15% to 20% seen once. These same records also appear under a second study, on T cells in Graves' hyperthyroidism and ophthalmopathy.

The sequencing used peripheral blood mononuclear cells (PBMCs), collected at new diagnosis, from a patient treated with antithyroid drugs. These receptors came from a woman aged 18 to 35 with Graves disease. Each CDR3 is given with its conserved first and last residue. Each record gives: D gene, clone size, J gene, V gene, CDR3 protein, CDR3 DNA. A D gene is named only where the DNA matches it firmly. For some rows the clone size is stated as once, few or many, or as a class when expanded; others skip it.

d_gene: TRBD2; abundance: -; j_gene: TRBJ2-5; v_gene: TRBV12-3/TRBV12-4; CDR3aa: CASSFSGGAVYETQYF; CDR3nt: TGTGCCAGCAGTTTTAGCGGGGGGGCCGTTTACGAGACCCAGTACTTC
d_gene: TRBD1; abundance: few; j_gene: TRBJ2-3; v_gene: TRBV7-8; CDR3aa: CASSLDQGTGKNTDTQYF; CDR3nt: TGTGCCAGCAGCTTAGATCAGGGGACAGGGAAGAACACAGATACGCAGTATTTT
d_gene: -; abundance: -; j_gene: TRBJ2-3; v_gene: TRBV7-9; CDR3aa: CASSPAAVDTQYF; CDR3nt: TGTGCCAGCAGCCCCGCCGCCGTGGATACGCAGTATTTT
d_gene: -; abundance: many; j_gene: TRBJ1-2; v_gene: TRBV2; CDR3aa: CASRAQSGVGYTF; CDR3nt: TGTGCCAGCCGGGCCCAATCAGGGGTCGGCTACACCTTC
d_gene: -; abundance: many; j_gene: TRBJ2-2; v_gene: TRBV11-2; CDR3aa: CASSLEETRRAGELFF; CDR3nt: TGTGCCAGCAGCTTAGAGGAGACTAGAAGAGCCGGGGAGCTGTTTTTT
d_gene: TRBD1; abundance: many; j_gene: TRBJ2-3; v_gene: TRBV30; CDR3aa: CAWSTGVGTDTQYF; CDR3nt: TGTGCCTGGAGTACAGGGGTTGGGACAGATACGCAGTATTTT
d_gene: TRBD2; abundance: many; j_gene: TRBJ2-1; v_gene: TRBV6-5; CDR3aa: CASSYWTSGIHEQFF; CDR3nt: TGTGCCAGCAGTTACTGGACTAGCGGGATACATGAGCAGTTCTTC
d_gene: TRBD2; abundance: many; j_gene: TRBJ2-7; v_gene: TRBV5-1; CDR3aa: CASSLTSGGRAYEQYF; CDR3nt: TGCGCCAGCAGCCTGACTAGCGGGGGCCGGGCCTACGAGCAGTACTTC
d_gene: -; abundance: many; j_gene: TRBJ1-5; v_gene: TRBV2; CDR3aa: CASRIGLGNQPQHF; CDR3nt: TGTGCCAGCAGGATTGGGTTGGGGAATCAGCCCCAGCATTTT
d_gene: -; abundance: many; j_gene: TRBJ2-1; v_gene: TRBV30; CDR3aa: CAWSVLVGNEQFF; CDR3nt: TGTGCCTGGAGTGTCCTGGTTGGCAATGAGCAGTTCTTC
d_gene: -; abundance: -; j_gene: TRBJ2-5; v_gene: TRBV20-1; CDR3aa: CSASPLLDTEKETQYF; CDR3nt: TGCAGTGCTAGCCCCCTATTGGACACCGAAAAAGAGACCCAGTACTTC
d_gene: -; abundance: many; j_gene: TRBJ1-2; v_gene: TRBV15; CDR3aa: CATRARAGQPDYGYTF; CDR3nt: TGTGCCACCAGGGCTAGGGCGGGACAACCAGACTATGGCTACACCTTC
d_gene: TRBD1; abundance: many; j_gene: TRBJ2-2; v_gene: TRBV12-3/TRBV12-4; CDR3aa: CASSLWTGGSSSGELFF; CDR3nt: TGTGCCAGCAGTTTATGGACAGGGGGTAGCTCGTCCGGGGAGCTGTTTTTT
d_gene: -; abundance: few; j_gene: TRBJ1-1; v_gene: TRBV10-3; CDR3aa: CAIQQTANTEAFF; CDR3nt: TGTGCCATCCAACAGACCGCGAACACTGAAGCTTTCTTT
d_gene: -; abundance: many; j_gene: TRBJ2-1; v_gene: TRBV11-2; CDR3aa: CASSLASGAYNEQFF; CDR3nt: TGTGCCAGCAGCTTAGCTAGTGGGGCCTACAATGAGCAGTTCTTC
d_gene: -; abundance: many; j_gene: TRBJ2-3; v_gene: TRBV2; CDR3aa: CASSKQGFSTDTQYF; CDR3nt: TGTGCCAGCAGTAAACAGGGCTTTAGCACAGATACGCAGTATTTT
d_gene: -; abundance: many; j_gene: TRBJ2-7; v_gene: TRBV19; CDR3aa: CASSTDSKAYEQYF; CDR3nt: TGTGCCAGTAGTACGGACTCTAAGGCCTACGAGCAGTACTTC
d_gene: -; abundance: many; j_gene: TRBJ2-3; v_gene: TRBV5-4; CDR3aa: CASSLRRQADPFTDTQYF; CDR3nt: TGTGCCAGCAGCCTGCGAAGACAGGCCGATCCGTTCACAGATACGCAGTATTTT
d_gene: -; abundance: many; j_gene: TRBJ2-1; v_gene: TRBV28; CDR3aa: CASRPNRDWPYNEQFF; CDR3nt: TGTGCCAGCAGACCCAACCGGGACTGGCCCTACAATGAGCAGTTCTTC
d_gene: -; abundance: -; j_gene: TRBJ2-1; v_gene: TRBV19; CDR3aa: CASSAPFRGNEQFF; CDR3nt: TGTGCCAGTAGTGCCCCGTTCCGGGGGAATGAGCAGTTCTTC
d_gene: TRBD1; abundance: many; j_gene: TRBJ2-7; v_gene: TRBV12-3/TRBV12-4; CDR3aa: CASSPHSTGNYEQYF; CDR3nt: TGTGCCAGCAGTCCACATTCGACAGGGAACTACGAGCAGTACTTC
d_gene: -; abundance: -; j_gene: TRBJ2-1; v_gene: TRBV6-1; CDR3aa: CASSQGGGFQNEQFF; CDR3nt: TGTGCCAGCAGTCAAGGGGGGGGCTTTCAGAATGAGCAGTTCTTC
d_gene: TRBD1; abundance: many; j_gene: TRBJ1-2; v_gene: TRBV7-9; CDR3aa: CASSLGDRERNYGYTF; CDR3nt: TGTGCCAGCAGCTTAGGGGACAGGGAAAGGAACTATGGCTACACCTTC
d_gene: TRBD1; abundance: many; j_gene: TRBJ2-4; v_gene: TRBV18; CDR3aa: CASSLRTGAKNIQYF; CDR3nt: TGTGCCAGCTCCCTAAGGACAGGGGCCAAAAACATTCAGTACTTC
d_gene: TRBD1; abundance: many; j_gene: TRBJ2-7; v_gene: TRBV18; CDR3aa: CASSPSGGGYEQYF; CDR3nt: TGTGCCAGCTCCCCTTCAGGGGGCGGCTACGAGCAGTACTTC
d_gene: -; abundance: many; j_gene: TRBJ2-3; v_gene: TRBV11-2; CDR3aa: CASSLRLKFADTQYF; CDR3nt: TGTGCCAGCAGCTTGAGGTTAAAATTCGCAGATACGCAGTATTTT
d_gene: -; abundance: -; j_gene: TRBJ2-3; v_gene: TRBV12-3/TRBV12-4; CDR3aa: CASNTLLGDTGTQYF; CDR3nt: TGTGCCAGCAACACCCTGCTGGGGGATACAGGTACGCAGTATTTT
d_gene: -; abundance: -; j_gene: TRBJ2-2; v_gene: TRBV7-9; CDR3aa: CASSRFPGLVLGSGELFF; CDR3nt: TGTGCCAGCAGCCGATTCCCGGGACTGGTCCTGGGATCCGGGGAGCTGTTTTTT
d_gene: -; abundance: many; j_gene: TRBJ2-3; v_gene: TRBV11-2; CDR3aa: CASSLRGTKDTQYF; CDR3nt: TGTGCCAGCAGCTTACGCGGGACAAAAGATACGCAGTATTTT
d_gene: -; abundance: -; j_gene: TRBJ2-1; v_gene: TRBV27; CDR3aa: CASSFGQFEQFF; CDR3nt: TGTGCCAGCAGTTTCGGACAGTTTGAGCAGTTCTTC
d_gene: -; abundance: many; j_gene: TRBJ2-3; v_gene: TRBV28; CDR3aa: CASSTTGRQEHTQYF; CDR3nt: TGTGCCAGCAGTACAACCGGACGCCAAGAACATACGCAGTATTTT
d_gene: -; abundance: many; j_gene: TRBJ2-1; v_gene: TRBV5-1; CDR3aa: CASSSNPVGASYNEQFF; CDR3nt: TGCGCCAGCAGCTCCAACCCGGTCGGGGCCTCCTACAATGAGCAGTTCTTC
d_gene: TRBD2; abundance: few; j_gene: TRBJ2-3; v_gene: TRBV12-3/TRBV12-4; CDR3aa: CASSPGLAGGFTDTQYF; CDR3nt: TGTGCCAGCAGTCCGGGACTAGCGGGGGGGTTCACAGATACGCAGTATTTT
d_gene: TRBD1; abundance: -; j_gene: TRBJ1-2; v_gene: TRBV6-2/TRBV6-3; CDR3aa: CAGSEVRQGFYGYTF; CDR3nt: TGTGCCGGCAGTGAAGTCCGACAGGGGTTTTATGGCTACACCTTC
d_gene: TRBD1; abundance: many; j_gene: TRBJ1-1; v_gene: TRBV18; CDR3aa: CASSRRQGSTLEAEAFF; CDR3nt: TGTGCCAGCTCACGTCGACAGGGTTCCACTCTCGAGGCTGAAGCTTTCTTT
d_gene: TRBD1; abundance: -; j_gene: TRBJ1-1; v_gene: TRBV6-2/TRBV6-3; CDR3aa: CASKTDRVMNTEAFF; CDR3nt: TGTGCCAGCAAGACGGACAGGGTCATGAACACTGAAGCTTTCTTT
d_gene: -; abundance: many; j_gene: TRBJ2-7; v_gene: TRBV5-1; CDR3aa: CASSLDAAGQSYEQYF; CDR3nt: TGTGCCAGCAGCCTAGACGCCGCGGGACAGTCCTACGAGCAGTACTTC
d_gene: TRBD1; abundance: many; j_gene: TRBJ1-4; v_gene: TRBV2; CDR3aa: CASRTGTVNEKLFF; CDR3nt: TGTGCCAGCAGAACCGGGACAGTTAATGAAAAACTGTTTTTT
d_gene: -; abundance: many; j_gene: TRBJ2-3; v_gene: TRBV18; CDR3aa: CASSPSGSTDTQYF; CDR3nt: TGTGCCAGCAGCCCCAGCGGGAGCACAGATACGCAGTATTTT
d_gene: -; abundance: many; j_gene: TRBJ1-2; v_gene: TRBV5-1; CDR3aa: CASSLATSYGYTF; CDR3nt: TGCGCCAGCAGCTTGGCCACTAGCTATGGCTACACCTTC
d_gene: TRBD1; abundance: few; j_gene: TRBJ1-1; v_gene: TRBV3-1; CDR3aa: CASSQERDRGPDMNTEAFF; CDR3nt: TGTGCCAGCAGCCAAGAAAGGGACAGGGGGCCCGACATGAACACTGAAGCTTTCTTT
d_gene: -; abundance: few; j_gene: TRBJ2-1; v_gene: TRBV18; CDR3aa: CASSVQRAHEQFF; CDR3nt: TGTGCCAGCTCAGTTCAAAGGGCGCATGAGCAGTTCTTC
d_gene: -; abundance: many; j_gene: TRBJ2-1; v_gene: TRBV20-1; CDR3aa: CSARETGGFPNEQFF; CDR3nt: TGCAGTGCTAGGGAGACAGGTGGCTTCCCGAATGAGCAGTTCTTC
d_gene: -; abundance: many; j_gene: TRBJ1-5; v_gene: TRBV5-6; CDR3aa: CASSLGYQPQHF; CDR3nt: TGTGCCAGCAGCTTGGGTTATCAGCCCCAGCATTTT
d_gene: -; abundance: many; j_gene: TRBJ1-6; v_gene: TRBV27; CDR3aa: CASSLEGNSPLHF; CDR3nt: TGTGCCAGCAGTTTGGAGGGGAATTCACCCCTCCACTTT
d_gene: TRBD1; abundance: many; j_gene: TRBJ2-5; v_gene: TRBV28; CDR3aa: CASSHEGQGAETQYF; CDR3nt: TGTGCCAGCTCCCATGAGGGACAGGGGGCTGAGACCCAGTACTTC
d_gene: -; abundance: many; j_gene: TRBJ2-3; v_gene: TRBV7-6; CDR3aa: CASSPHSTDTQYF; CDR3nt: TGTGCCAGCAGCCCCCATAGCACAGATACGCAGTATTTT
d_gene: -; abundance: large; j_gene: TRBJ2-7; v_gene: TRBV7-8; CDR3aa: CASSLSRDGSYEQYF; CDR3nt: TGTGCCAGCAGCTTGAGTCGGGACGGCTCCTACGAGCAGTACTTC
d_gene: TRBD2; abundance: many; j_gene: TRBJ2-7; v_gene: TRBV12-3/TRBV12-4; CDR3aa: CASSLIGGLASYEQYF; CDR3nt: TGTGCCAGCAGTTTAATCGGGGGACTAGCGAGCTACGAGCAGTACTTC
d_gene: -; abundance: -; j_gene: TRBJ1-2; v_gene: TRBV2; CDR3aa: CASSDSVNYGYTF; CDR3nt: TGTGCCAGCAGTGACAGTGTTAACTATGGCTACACCTTC
d_gene: TRBD1; abundance: -; j_gene: TRBJ2-2; v_gene: TRBV2; CDR3aa: CASSLSGTGEDGELFF; CDR3nt: TGTGCCAGCAGTTTGTCCGGGACAGGGGAGGACGGGGAGCTGTTTTTT